The TCR beta chain described here comes from a study of blood T cell repertoires in COVID-19. The wider study: The study drew acute and convalescent COVID-19 samples from the United States, Italy and Spain. PBMCs, B-cell-depleted T cells, or T cells were the source of the cDNA or gDNA that made up the material.

Original analysis: Estimates of nucleated cell counts were drawn from the amplification of reference gene primers. Sequenced by immunoSEQ multiplex PCR; TCRdb stores in-frame clones only, minus some. That table gives V, J and clone size, and the DNA gave D and trimming. The sample includes approximately 150,000 clones, around 87% of them seen just once. CDR3 length equals 16 residues. In germline, CDR1 is SGHRS, CDR2 YFSETQ. V shed 0 bases and J 4 bases; nucleotides not matched to a gene: 6. This sequence joins TRBV5-1 and TRBJ1-5, with 8 nucleotides matching TRBD1. The sequence derives from a man over 45 who had recovered from COVID-19. Specimen: peripheral blood. The CDR3 coding sequence is TGCGCCAGCAGCTTGGCGCCGGGACAGGATAATCAGCCCCAGCATTTT. Translation: CASSLAPGQDNQPQHF.